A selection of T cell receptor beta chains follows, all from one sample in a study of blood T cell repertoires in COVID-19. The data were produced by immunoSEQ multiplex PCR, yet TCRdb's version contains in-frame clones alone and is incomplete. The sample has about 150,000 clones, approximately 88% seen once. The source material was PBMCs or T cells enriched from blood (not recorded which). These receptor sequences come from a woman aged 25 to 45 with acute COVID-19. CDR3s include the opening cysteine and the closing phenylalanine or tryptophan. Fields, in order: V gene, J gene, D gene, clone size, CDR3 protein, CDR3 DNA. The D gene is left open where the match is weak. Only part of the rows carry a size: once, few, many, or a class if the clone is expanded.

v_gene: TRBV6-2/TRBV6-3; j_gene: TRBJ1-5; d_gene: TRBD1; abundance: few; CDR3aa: CASSTTGYQPQHF; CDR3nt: TGTGCCAGCAGTACGACAGGGTATCAGCCCCAGCATTTT
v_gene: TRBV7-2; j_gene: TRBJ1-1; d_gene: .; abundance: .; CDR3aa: CASSLRGARYTEAFF; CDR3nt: TGTGCCAGCAGCTTGCGGGGGGCTCGGTACACTGAAGCTTTCTTT
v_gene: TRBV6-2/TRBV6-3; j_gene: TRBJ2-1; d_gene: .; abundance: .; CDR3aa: CASSRRADNEQFF; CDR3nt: TGTGCCAGCAGTCGACGAGCGGACAATGAGCAGTTCTTC
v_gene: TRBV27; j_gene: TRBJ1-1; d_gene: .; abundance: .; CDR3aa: CASSRLQGNTEAFF; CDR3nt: TGTGCCAGCAGCCGACTACAGGGTAACACTGAAGCTTTCTTT
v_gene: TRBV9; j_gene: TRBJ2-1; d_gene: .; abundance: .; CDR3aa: CASSVALPSAAYNEQFF; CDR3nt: TGTGCCAGCAGCGTAGCCCTACCGAGCGCCGCCTACAATGAGCAGTTCTTC
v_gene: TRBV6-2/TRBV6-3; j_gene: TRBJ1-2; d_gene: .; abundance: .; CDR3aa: CASSVQGSLHGYTF; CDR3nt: TGTGCCAGCAGCGTTCAGGGTAGTCTACATGGCTACACCTTC
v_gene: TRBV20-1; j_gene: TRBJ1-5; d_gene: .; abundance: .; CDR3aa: CSASVSGSNQPQHF; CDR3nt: TGCAGTGCTAGTGTGTCAGGGAGCAATCAGCCCCAGCATTTT
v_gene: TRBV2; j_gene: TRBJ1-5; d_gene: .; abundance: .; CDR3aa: CASNNPTLRGGNQPQHF; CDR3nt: TGTGCCAGCAACAACCCGACGCTCAGGGGAGGGAATCAGCCCCAGCATTTT
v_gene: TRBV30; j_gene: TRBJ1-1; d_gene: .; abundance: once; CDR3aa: CAWSVLSGLLNAEAFF; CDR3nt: TGTGCCTGGAGTGTCCTTTCGGGACTCCTGAACGCTGAAGCTTTCTTT
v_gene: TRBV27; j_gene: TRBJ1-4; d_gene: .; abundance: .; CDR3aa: CASSAGWANEKLFF; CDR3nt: TGTGCCAGCAGCGCGGGGTGGGCAAATGAAAAACTGTTTTTT
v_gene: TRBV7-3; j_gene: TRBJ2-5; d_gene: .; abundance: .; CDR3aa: CASSSGETQYF; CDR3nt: TGTGCCAGCAGCTCGGGGGAGACCCAGTACTTC
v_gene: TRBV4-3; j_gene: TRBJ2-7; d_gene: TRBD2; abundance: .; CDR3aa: CASSHPSGSYEQYF; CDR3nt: TGCGCCAGCAGCCATCCTAGCGGGAGCTACGAGCAGTACTTC
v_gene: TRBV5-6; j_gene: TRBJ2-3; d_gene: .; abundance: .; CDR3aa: CASSRPLVWAGSGTDTQYF; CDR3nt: TGTGCCAGCAGCCGCCCACTAGTGTGGGCGGGAAGTGGAACAGATACGCAGTATTTT
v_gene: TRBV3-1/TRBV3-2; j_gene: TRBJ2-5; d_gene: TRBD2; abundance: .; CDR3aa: CASSQVHSGGPISTQETQYF; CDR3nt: TGTGCCAGCAGCCAAGTTCATAGCGGGGGCCCGATAAGCACCCAAGAGACCCAGTACTTC
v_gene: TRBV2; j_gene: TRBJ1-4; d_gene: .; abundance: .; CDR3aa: CASTLIRGREKLFF; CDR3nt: TGTGCCAGCACTCTCATCAGGGGACGGGAAAAACTGTTTTTT